The next 22 T cell receptor beta chains were all read from a single sample in a study of blood T cell repertoires in COVID-19. TCRdb's copy holds only in-frame clones and misses some; the assay was immunoSEQ multiplex PCR. The data hold about 68,000 clones, with roughly 84% observed a single time. Sequences were obtained from peripheral blood. The receptor source for this set is a man in his fifties or sixties with active COVID-19.

The chain is built from TRBV10-3 and TRBJ2-3; 14 nucleotides agree with TRBD2. The V segment lost 2 bases and the J segment 0 bases; nucleotides outside the gene matches: 4. Germline values: CDR1 ENHRY, CDR2 SYGVKD. CDR3 length: 18 amino acids. The chain's CDR3 is CAISEGLAGGPSTDTQYF. CDR3 bases: TGTGCCATCAGTGAGGGACTAGCGGGAGGTCCCAGCACAGATACGCAGTATTTT.

The V and J genes are TRBV27 and TRBJ1-5, with D maybe TRBD1 (6 bases). This CDR3 has 16 residues. With 3 bases removed from V and 2 bases from J, the gap between germline ends came to 14 bases. Germline V gene data show CDR1 as MNHEY and CDR2 as SMNVEV (reference sequence). This CDR3 is CASSFRAGAGNQPQHF. The CDR3 nucleotides read TGTGCCAGCAGTTTTAGGGCAGGGGCGGGCAATCAGCCCCAGCATTTT.

J is TRBJ2-7 and V is TRBV5-1, with 8 bases lining up with TRBD1. The CDR3 consists of 16 residues. Trimming removed 4 bases from V and 5 bases from J; junction bases left unmatched: 14. Per germline, CDR1 SGHRS and CDR2 YFSETQ. The CDR3 loop is CASSHALLDRGNEQYF. CDR3 sequence (DNA): TGCGCCAGCAGCCATGCCCTCCTCGACAGGGGCAACGAGCAGTACTTC.

This clone showed up just once. The V and J genes are TRBV5-1 and TRBJ2-7; TRBD1 might be the D (5 bases). CDR3 length: 16 residues. CDR1 is SGHRS, CDR2 YFSETQ, per germline. The V end was cut by 2 bases, the J end by 7 bases, with 22 bases between. The CDR3: CASSFQGGRSYGEQYF. The CDR3 nucleotides read TGCGCCAGCAGCTTCCAGGGTGGGCGATCCTACGGGGAGCAGTACTTC.

V is TRBV2 and J is TRBJ1-1; a weak D match, TRBD1 (5 bases). The CDR3 covers 12 residues. Germline-derived CDR1 and CDR2 are SNHLY and FYNNEI. With 8 bases removed from V and 8 bases from J, the gap between germline ends came to 15 bases. This CDR3 is CASLRPTVEAFF. CDR3 nucleotide sequence: TGTGCCAGCCTTCGCCCGACAGTGGAAGCTTTCTTT.

The chain employs TRBV19 and TRBJ2-3; no definite D call. Trimming stripped 5 bases from V and 0 bases from J, with 3 bases between. Germline loops: CDR1 LNHDA, CDR2 SQIVND (reference sequence). The CDR3 has 12 amino acids. In DNA, the CDR3 is TGTGCCAGTAGTCAGAGCACAGATACGCAGTATTTT. Protein product: CASSQSTDTQYF.

This chain joins TRBV4-2 and TRBJ2-5; D might be TRBD1 (5 bases). From germline, CDR1 is LGHNA and CDR2 YNFKEQ. Trimming removed 2 bases at V and 1 base at J, with 14 bases between. The length of the CDR3 is 16 residues. The CDR3 sequence: CASSQRGRGFQETQYF. CDR3 nucleotides: TGTGCCAGCAGCCAAAGAGGAAGGGGATTCCAAGAGACCCAGTACTTC.

The V gene is TRBV6-6, the J gene TRBJ2-5; tentative D call: TRBD2 (6 bases). The V gene lost 5 bases and the J gene lost 5 bases, with 33 bases spanning the gap. Germline CDR1 is MNHNY and CDR2 is SVGAGI (reference sequence). This CDR3 is built from 20 residues. CDR3 protein: CASSHERYLENRQLAETQYF. The CDR3 region has the DNA TGTGCCAGCAGTCACGAAAGATACCTCGAAAATAGACAGCTAGCGGAGACCCAGTACTTC.

The rearrangement joins TRBV5-1 to TRBJ1-3, with TRBD1 matching over 11 bases. CDR1 SGHRS and CDR2 YFSETQ come from the germline V gene. The V and J ends lost 0 bases and 8 bases, in that order; junction bases with no gene match: 7. The CDR3 has 16 amino acids. The CDR3 DNA reads TGCGCCAGCAGCTTGGCCGGACAGGGGGCACGGGACACCATATATTTT. Its protein product is CASSLAGQGARDTIYF.

The genes are TRBV7-6 and TRBJ2-2, with D perhaps TRBD1 (6 bases). The CDR3 has 16 amino acids. CDR1 is SGHVS and CDR2 is FNYEAQ in the germline V gene. Trimming took off 5 bases at V and 0 bases at J, with 13 bases between the two ends. In nucleotides, the CDR3 is TGTGCCAGCAGCCTTTTCGGGACACCGAACACCGGGGAGCTGTTTTTT. Its protein is CASSLFGTPNTGELFF. Full variable domain (missing parts from reference TRBV7-6 and TRBJ2-2): GAGVSQSPRYKVTKRGQDVALRCDPISGHVSLYWYRQALGQGPEFLTYFNYEAQQDKSGLPNDRFSAERPEGSISTLTIQRTEQRDSAMYRCASSLFGTPNTGELFFGEGSRLTVL.

The chain has TRBV4-3 and TRBJ2-2; D not certain. This CDR3 is 16 amino acids long. V lost 4 bases, J lost 6 bases, and 18 bases lay in between. Germline CDR1 LGHNA, CDR2 YSLEER. This CDR3 reads CASSRRRFGPSGELFF. CDR3 nucleotide sequence: TGCGCCAGCAGCCGAAGGCGGTTTGGCCCGTCCGGGGAGCTGTTTTTT.

V gene TRBV3-1 (or the pseudogene TRBV3-2) combines with J gene TRBJ2-3; 8 nucleotides match TRBD2. V shed 2 bases and J 0 bases; nucleotides not matched to a gene: 7. Germline V gene lookup returns CDR1 LGHDT and CDR2 YNNKEL (reference sequence). The CDR3 runs 17 residues. DNA of the CDR3: TGTGCCAGCAGCCAACTCCCTAGCGGGCGAAGCACAGATACGCAGTATTTT. It is translated as CASSQLPSGRSTDTQYF.

The rearrangement uses TRBV30 and TRBJ2-7, with 8 bases fitting TRBD2. This CDR3 contains 13 residues. CDR1 and CDR2 (germline): GTSNPN, SVGIG (reference sequence). This chain's CDR3 is CAATPAGDYEQYF. Written as DNA, the CDR3 is TGTGCGGCGACCCCAGCGGGAGACTACGAGCAGTACTTC.

The chain has TRBV7-9 and TRBJ2-5; D possibly corresponds to TRBD2 (6 bases). The CDR3 is 14 amino acids. Deletions cut 8 bases from V and 2 bases from J, with 15 bases between. CDR1 is SEHNR and CDR2 is FQNEAQ in the germline V gene (reference sequence). The CDR3: CASVFLTRQETQYF. The CDR3 DNA sequence: TGTGCCAGCGTATTCTTGACTAGACAAGAGACCCAGTACTTC. The full variable domain, in which reference TRBV7-9 and TRBJ2-5 provide the parts outside the CDR3, is DTGVSQNPRHKITKRGQNVTFRCDPISEHNRLYWYRQTLGQGPEFLTYFQNEAQLEKSRLLSDRFSAERPKGSFSTLEIQRTEQGDSAMYLCASVFLTRQETQYFGPGTRLLVL.

The chain is built from TRBV12-3 or TRBV12-4 and TRBJ1-5; D is unresolved. V lost 6 bases and J lost 9, with 15 bases in between. The CDR3 extends over 13 amino acids. CDR3 region: CASSRTVGWPQHF. CDR3 coding DNA: TGTGCCAGCAGCCGCACAGTCGGTTGGCCCCAGCATTTT.

V usage is TRBV4-2 and J usage is TRBJ2-1; 9 nucleotides align to TRBD2. V gave up 4 bases and J gave up 4 bases; unmatched junction bases: 11. The CDR3 runs to 17 residues. Germline V gives CDR1 LGHNA, CDR2 YNFKEQ. The CDR3 here is CASSPGTLAGEYNEQFF. As DNA, the CDR3 is TGTGCCAGCAGCCCTGGGACCTTAGCGGGAGAATACAATGAGCAGTTCTTC.

The gene calls are TRBV7-2 and TRBJ2-1; D gene ambiguous. Deletions cut 2 bases from V and 4 bases from J, with 3 bases between. The germline V gene has CDR1 SGHTA and CDR2 FQGNSA. This CDR3 has 12 amino acids. CDR3 nucleotide sequence: TGTGCCAGCAGCTTACAGTACAATGAGCAGTTCTTC. Translation: CASSLQYNEQFF.

The chain uses TRBV6-2 or TRBV6-3 and TRBJ1-5; tentative D call: TRBD1 (5 bases). Trimming stripped 6 bases from V and 5 bases from J, with 11 bases between. CDR1 is MNHEY and CDR2 is SVGEGT in the germline V gene. This CDR3 has 13 amino acids. The CDR3 loop reads CASSDQGYQPQHF. CDR3 DNA: TGTGCCAGCAGCGATCAGGGTTATCAGCCCCAGCATTTT.

A few counts support this clone. The chain is built from TRBV4-2 and TRBJ1-1, with D possibly TRBD1 on 5 matching bases. The CDR3 covers 14 residues. Germline-derived CDR1 and CDR2 are LGHNA and YNFKEQ. V dropped 0 bases and J dropped 6 bases, with 11 bases sitting between them. The CDR3, as DNA: TGTGCCAGCAGCCAAGACTGGCAGGGTCCTGAAGCTTTCTTT. Its protein product is CASSQDWQGPEAFF.

V is TRBV6-5 and J is TRBJ1-1, with D possibly being TRBD1 (6 bases). CDR1 MNHEY and CDR2 SVGAGI come from the germline V gene. CDR3 length equals 14 residues. V shed 4 bases and J shed 0 bases, with 9 bases lying between them. The CDR3 DNA reads TGTGCCAGCAGTTGGACAGTCATGAACACTGAAGCTTTCTTT. It translates to CASSWTVMNTEAFF.

The CDR3 is CASSEVPSGRIVGELFF. CDR3 DNA: TGTGCCAGCAGTGAGGTGCCCAGCGGGAGGATCGTCGGGGAGCTGTTTTTT. The chain recombines TRBV9 with TRBJ2-2, with 9 nucleotides matching TRBD2. Germline V CDR1 and CDR2: SGDLS, YYNGEE. This CDR3 region has 17 residues. V trimming: 5 bases; J trimming: 7 bases; junction bases outside the gene matches: 15.

The chain joins TRBV19 to TRBJ1-3; no definite D call. Germline V CDR1 and CDR2: LNHDA, SQIVND (reference sequence). Deletions cut 7 bases from V and 0 bases from J, with 19 bases between. The CDR3 is 17 amino acids. This chain's CDR3 is CASTPSYFTLSGNTIYF. Here the CDR3 DNA reads TGTGCCAGTACCCCCTCTTACTTTACCCTCTCTGGAAACACCATATATTTT.